Below are 19 T cell receptor beta chains sequenced from a single sample in a study of T cell repertoires in cytomegalovirus infection. TCRdb processed the reads anew with MiXCR; each CDR3 protein has one entry. The profile shows approximately 81,000 distinct CDR3 sequences, around 25% of them singletons. These receptors have no known antigen. The material was CD8+ T cells from cultured PBMCs, obtained from culture after CMV antigen stimulation. The receptor source for this set is a human donor in good health (CMV status not recorded). Some clones in this sample may be carry-over from other donors' samples.

The genes are TRBV4-3 and TRBJ2-2; the D gene is possibly TRBD1 (5 bases). Trimming took 3 bases from V and 8 from J, leaving 13 bases between them. The CDR3 loop spans 14 amino acids. From germline, CDR1 is LGHNA and CDR2 YSLEER. The CDR3 sequence is CASSHGPGPGELFF. The CDR3 DNA follows: TGCGCCAGCAGCCACGGCCCAGGGCCGGGGGAGCTGTTTTTT.

This clonotype appeared a few times. The rearrangement links TRBV11-2 to TRBJ1-2; 7 bases align to TRBD1. This CDR3 has 17 residues. Germline V gives CDR1 SGHAT, CDR2 FQNNGV. V was clipped by 5 bases and J by 0 bases; unmatched bases: 12. The CDR3, as DNA: TGTGCCAGCAGCCATCTCAGGGGGGAGGCGGCTAACTATGGCTACACCTTC. Protein sequence: CASSHLRGEAANYGYTF. Drawing the rest from reference TRBV11-2 and TRBJ1-2, the complete variable domain is EAGVAQSPRYKIIEKRQSVAFWCNPISGHATLYWYQQILGQGPKLLIQFQNNGVVDDSQLPKDRFSAERLKGVDSTLKIQPAKLEDSAVYLCASSHLRGEAANYGYTFGSGTRLTVV.

The chain uses TRBV20-1 and TRBJ2-7, with 9 bases fitting TRBD2. V was clipped by 5 bases and J by 6 bases; unmatched bases: 11. This CDR3 has 14 residues. CDR1 is DFQATT and CDR2 is SNEGSKA in the germline V gene (reference sequence). Here the CDR3 reads CSAPAGGPLGEQYF. The CDR3 DNA is TGCAGTGCTCCAGCGGGAGGTCCCTTGGGCGAGCAGTACTTC.

This clonotype was detected a few times. The chain couples TRBV6-2 or TRBV6-3 to TRBJ2-3, with D unclear. CDR1 is MNHEY and CDR2 is SVGEGT in the germline V gene. V lost 5 bases to trimming and J lost 2 bases, with 14 bases between them. This CDR3 spans 15 amino acids. The CDR3 reads CASSPPGRTTDTQYF. In DNA, the CDR3 is TGTGCCAGCAGTCCCCCCGGACGGACCACAGATACGCAGTATTTT.

This clonotype was counted ten times or more. An end of the junction differs from the germline gene, which may be a read error. The chain is built from TRBV12-3 or TRBV12-4 and TRBJ1-4, with D unresolved. The CDR3 spans 14 residues. The CDR3 is CASIPEGGNGKLFF. In DNA form, the CDR3 reads TGTGCCAGCATCCCCGAGGGAGGGAATGGAAAACTGTTTTTT.

This clonotype was recorded at least ten times. The rearrangement links TRBV20-1 to TRBJ1-6; weak D call: TRBD1 (5 bases). The CDR3 length is 10 residues. Trimming pared 6 bases from V and 15 bases from J, leaving 12 bases between. The germline V gene has CDR1 DFQATT and CDR2 SNEGSKA (reference sequence). The CDR3 reads CSATQGGLHF. The CDR3 nucleotides read TGCAGTGCCACCCAGGGAGGCCTCCACTTT.

This clonotype was recorded at least ten times. The rearrangement links TRBV7-8 to TRBJ2-1; D possibly matches TRBD1 or TRBD2 (5 bases each). CDR1 is SGHVS, CDR2 FQNEAQ, per germline. The V end lost 1 base, the J end lost 0 bases, and 16 bases lay between the germline ends. CDR3 length: 18 amino acids. CDR3: CASSLDRSPGSSYNEQFF. The CDR3 DNA is TGTGCCAGCAGCTTAGATAGATCGCCAGGGAGCTCCTACAATGAGCAGTTCTTC.

Within the sample, this clonotype is medium-sized (0.01 to 0.1%). The rearrangement uses TRBV4-3 and TRBJ1-6; no clear D. The V end was cut by 0 bases, the J end by 10 bases, with 16 bases between. Germline values: CDR1 LGHNA, CDR2 YSLEER. The CDR3 contains 16 residues. In nucleotides, the CDR3 is TGCGCCAGCAGCCAAGATTTGACTTCCTCGGGGTCACCCCTCCACTTT. This encodes CASSQDLTSSGSPLHF.

This clonotype turned up a few times. V usage is TRBV14 and J usage is TRBJ2-5, with D perhaps TRBD1 (6 bases). Trimming removed 0 bases at V and 5 bases at J, with 25 bases between. Germline V lookup: CDR1 SGHDN, CDR2 FVKESK. This CDR3 has 19 residues. In nucleotides, the CDR3 is TGTGCCAGCAGCCAAGATATACAGGGACATTCTTTAAGGGAGGAGACCCAGTACTTC. Translation: CASSQDIQGHSLREETQYF.

The sample holds many counts of this clonotype. This chain uses TRBV7-2 with TRBJ1-5; D is uncertain. CDR1 SGHTA and CDR2 FQGNSA come from the germline V gene. V was pared by 5 bases and J by 3 bases, with 17 bases between. The CDR3 extends over 16 amino acids. The CDR3 spells CASSPRHGPVNQPQHF. CDR3 in DNA: TGTGCCAGCAGCCCTCGACACGGCCCCGTCAATCAGCCCCAGCATTTT.

There are many counts of this clonotype. The V gene is TRBV6-4, the J gene TRBJ2-1; the D gene is possibly TRBD1 (6 bases). Germline CDR1 MRHNA, CDR2 SNTAGT. Trimming took 8 bases from V and 0 from J, leaving 14 bases between them. The CDR3 is 15 residues long. The CDR3 sequence is CASGTGSSSYNEQFF. The CDR3 DNA reads as TGTGCCAGCGGAACAGGGTCCAGCTCCTACAATGAGCAGTTCTTC.

The chain links TRBV4-3 to TRBJ2-1; TRBD2 matches at 7 bases. V dropped 0 bases and J dropped 0; count of bases not matched to a gene: 8. Germline V gene data show CDR1 as LGHNA and CDR2 as YSLEER. This CDR3 has 18 amino acids. The chain's CDR3 is CASSQDGVGGDSYNEQFF. CDR3 bases: TGCGCCAGCAGCCAAGATGGAGTTGGGGGGGACTCCTACAATGAGCAGTTCTTC.

In this sample, this clonotype turned up many times. The rearrangement links TRBV6-5 to TRBJ2-1; 9 bases line up with TRBD1. After removal of 0 bases from V and 2 bases from J, the junction contained 8 bases not matched to a gene. The CDR3 loop spans 18 amino acids. Germline V CDR1 and CDR2: MNHEY, SVGAGI. CDR3 loop: CASSYSTIGTGTYNEQFF. DNA for the CDR3: TGTGCCAGCAGTTACTCTACGATCGGGACAGGGACCTACAATGAGCAGTTCTTC.

This clonotype has just a few counts. The genes are TRBV7-6 and TRBJ2-7; D remains ambiguous. The CDR3 contains 13 residues. Trimming removed 5 bases from V and 1 base from J, with 9 bases in between. Germline V CDR1 and CDR2: SGHVS, FNYEAQ. CDR3 protein: CASSPLLSYEQYF. The DNA of the CDR3 is TGTGCCAGCAGCCCACTCTTATCCTACGAGCAGTACTTC.

The genes are TRBV6-1 and TRBJ2-1; 7 nucleotides agree with TRBD1. The V gene's germline CDR1 is MNHNS and CDR2 SASEGT. The CDR3 has 15 residues. Trimming removed 8 bases from V and 4 bases from J; junction bases left unmatched: 11. CDR3: CASGIQGPGYNEQFF. The CDR3 coding sequence is TGTGCCAGCGGGATACAGGGGCCCGGATACAATGAGCAGTTCTTC.

The chain couples TRBV14 to TRBJ2-1; no reliable D call. Germline CDR1 SGHDN, CDR2 FVKESK. V lost 4 bases, J lost 0 bases, and 7 bases lay in between. The CDR3 spans 14 residues. In DNA, the CDR3 is TGTGCCAGCAGCCCCTGGTCCTCCTACAATGAGCAGTTCTTC. Encoded protein: CASSPWSSYNEQFF.

This clonotype appeared many times. The CDR3 sequence: CATKESGGTDTQYF. CDR3 bases: TGTGCCACCAAGGAGAGCGGGGGAACAGATACGCAGTATTTT. V and J are TRBV28 and TRBJ2-3; 8 bases agree with TRBD2. J gave up 3 bases and V 10 bases, and 9 bases lay outside the gene matches. The CDR3 runs 14 residues. CDR1 is MDHEN and CDR2 is SYDVKM in the germline V gene.

The rearrangement links TRBV20-1 to TRBJ2-7; 9 nucleotides match TRBD1. Germline CDR1 DFQATT, CDR2 SNEGSKA (reference sequence). J gave up 3 bases and V 6 bases, and 9 bases lay outside the gene matches. The CDR3 covers 14 residues. The CDR3 region has the DNA TGCAGTGCAGAGGGACAGGGAAGGGTCTACGAGCAGTACTTC. Its translation is CSAEGQGRVYEQYF.

This clonotype appeared a few times. The chain has TRBV28 and TRBJ2-1; D is perhaps TRBD2 (5 bases). Germline V gives CDR1 MDHEN, CDR2 SYDVKM. The CDR3 is made up of 15 amino acids. Trimming removed 7 bases at V and 0 bases at J, with 13 bases between. CDR3 region: CASTRGSGSYNEQFF. The CDR3 DNA follows: TGTGCCAGCACCAGAGGAAGCGGCTCCTACAATGAGCAGTTCTTC.